This entry lists 26 T cell receptor beta chains sequenced from one sample in a study of PD-1 blockade in classical Hodgkin lymphoma. Generated by immunoSEQ multiplex PCR, the TCRdb table keeps only in-frame clones and is missing some. The sample has around 15,000 clones, approximately 83% seen once. Time point specified: cycle 4 day 1 (C4D1), after 5 to 7 weeks of nivolumab. Each of the patients experienced relapse following autologous stem cell transplantation, and their brentuximab vedotin exposure differed. Sequencing was performed on peripheral blood mononuclear cells (PBMCs), taken before the fourth cycle of nivolumab. These receptors all come from a human donor with classical Hodgkin lymphoma.

Points on this clone: At one boundary the junction diverges from the germline segment, which might be a read error. The chain links TRBV7-7 to TRBJ2-5, with D maybe TRBD2 (5 bases). The CDR3 consists of 13 residues. The germline V gene encodes CDR1 SSHAT and CDR2 FNYEAQ (reference sequence). The CDR3 region is CASSLDRDGRIYF. CDR3 sequence (DNA): TGTGCTAGCAGCTTAGACCGGGATGGAAGGATCTACTTC.

This clone was detected once. The CDR3, as DNA: TGCGCCAGCAGCCCGGGACTTAGTTATGGCTACACCTTC. Encoded protein: CASSPGLSYGYTF. The chain carries TRBV5-1 and TRBJ1-2; possibly TRBD1 for D (5 bases). The V and J ends lost 4 bases and 5 bases respectively, with 12 bases between them. CDR1 and CDR2 from the germline V gene are SGHRS and YFSETQ. The CDR3 is 13 residues long.

This clone was seen just once. This chain links TRBV10-3 with TRBJ2-1; TRBD1 or TRBD2 may be the D gene (5 bases each). Germline CDR1 ENHRY, CDR2 SYGVKD. Trimming cost V 0 bases and J 4 bases, with 7 bases left between them. This CDR3 contains 14 residues. The DNA of the CDR3 is TGTGCCATCAGTGAGTCTGGGGGTTACAATGAGCAGTTCTTC. Protein product: CAISESGGYNEQFF.

The chain employs TRBV5-1 and TRBJ1-6, with a possible D match to TRBD1 (5 bases). The CDR3 is made up of 14 amino acids. The germline gives CDR1 SGHRS, CDR2 YFSETQ. The V gene lost 4 bases and the J gene lost 7 bases, with 12 bases spanning the gap. The CDR3 bases are TGCGCCAGCAGCACGAAAGGGGAGAATTCACCCCTCCACTTT. Its protein is CASSTKGENSPLHF.

This chain uses TRBV6-6 with TRBJ1-1, with 8 bases that match TRBD1. V dropped 6 bases and J dropped 8; count of bases not matched to a gene: 8. CDR1 and CDR2 from the germline V gene are MNHNY and SVGAGI (reference sequence). This CDR3 is built from 13 residues. The CDR3, as DNA: TGTGCCAGCAGCCGACAGGGGTCTAACGAAGCTTTCTTT. Translating it yields CASSRQGSNEAFF.

This clone came up once. The chain employs TRBV5-1 and TRBJ2-3; 11 positions match TRBD2. CDR3 size: 16 residues. Looked up from germline, CDR1 is SGHRS and CDR2 is YFSETQ. Trimming cost V 0 bases and J 6 bases; bases outside gene matches: 6. CDR3 region: CASSLELAGAGDTQYF. CDR3 DNA: TGCGCCAGCAGCTTGGAACTAGCGGGGGCTGGGGATACGCAGTATTTT.

The gene calls are TRBV2 and TRBJ1-2; the D is unclear. Germline CDR1 SNHLY, CDR2 FYNNEI. This CDR3 region has 12 residues. The ends were cut back, 11 bases at V and 4 bases at J, with 14 bases in the middle. The CDR3: CASMAGFYGYTF. The CDR3 DNA is TGTGCCTCCATGGCGGGCTTCTATGGCTACACCTTC.

The chain couples TRBV30 to TRBJ1-2; TRBD1 might be the D (5 bases). V lost 7 bases and J 4 bases, leaving 16 bases between the germline ends. The CDR3 has 13 residues. Per germline, CDR1 GTSNPN and CDR2 SVGIG (reference sequence). The CDR3 bases are TGTGCCTTGGGACCAGGGCCATTCTATGGCTACACCTTC. Amino acid sequence: CALGPGPFYGYTF.

The chain carries TRBV5-6 and TRBJ2-2; 7 bases are a match to TRBD2. CDR1 SGHDT and CDR2 YYEEEE come from the germline V gene. The CDR3 extends over 17 amino acids. The V segment lost 4 bases and the J segment 3 bases; nucleotides outside the gene matches: 12. DNA of the CDR3: TGTGCCAGCAGCAGATACCGGGACTACTTTTACACCGGGGAGCTGTTTTTT. Its translation is CASSRYRDYFYTGELFF.

This clone was counted only a few times. The chain joins TRBV5-1 to TRBJ2-3, with TRBD2 matching 8 bases. The CDR3 contains 16 residues. Germline CDR1 is SGHRS and CDR2 is YFSETQ. The V gene end was trimmed by 4 bases and the J gene end by 6 bases; junction bases not matched to a gene: 13. The CDR3 loop reads CASSAVLAGRADTQYF. In nucleotides, the CDR3 is TGCGCCAGCAGCGCGGTTTTAGCGGGGCGCGCGGATACGCAGTATTTT.

The gene calls are TRBV5-1 and TRBJ1-1; D call uncertain. Deletions cut 0 bases from V and 4 bases from J, with 4 bases between. The CDR3 totals 12 residues. The germline V gene encodes CDR1 SGHRS and CDR2 YFSETQ. The CDR3 nucleotides read TGCGCCAGCAGCTTGGTGGGCACTGAAGCTTTCTTT. Translation: CASSLVGTEAFF. Full variable domain (missing parts from reference TRBV5-1 and TRBJ1-1): KAGVTQTPRYLIKTRGQQVTLSCSPISGHRSVSWYQQTPGQGLQFLFEYFSETQRNKGNFPGRFSGRQFSNSRSEMNVSTLELGDSALYLCASSLVGTEAFFGQGTRLTVV.

Only a few counts were recorded for this clone. The chain employs TRBV5-1 and TRBJ2-3, with no clear D. The CDR3 is 15 amino acids. V gave up 0 bases and J gave up 1 base, with 9 bases separating them. CDR1 is SGHRS and CDR2 is YFSETQ in the germline V gene. The CDR3, as DNA: TGCGCCAGCAGCTTGGGTGGCGGAGGCACAGATACGCAGTATTTT. It yields the protein CASSLGGGGTDTQYF.

The chain combines TRBV27 with TRBJ2-6; D possibly corresponds to TRBD1 (5 bases). Trimming cost V 2 bases and J 0 bases, with 8 bases left between them. Germline CDR1 MNHEY, CDR2 SMNVEV (reference sequence). This CDR3 contains 16 residues. CDR3 loop: CASSLVTGSGANVLTF. In nucleotides, the CDR3 is TGTGCCAGCAGTTTAGTAACAGGCTCTGGGGCCAACGTCCTGACTTTC.

The chain is built from TRBV7-9 and TRBJ2-7, with D perhaps TRBD2 (5 bases). This CDR3 comprises 15 residues. Deletions cut 1 base from V and 6 bases from J, with 16 bases between. Germline V CDR1 and CDR2: SEHNR, FQNEAQ (reference sequence). The CDR3 DNA reads TGTGCCAGCAGCTTAGGAGGGCGGACGTCCGGCGAGCAGTACTTC. Translation gives CASSLGGRTSGEQYF.

V gene TRBV5-1 combines with J gene TRBJ2-3; the match to TRBD2 covers 9 bases. CDR1 SGHRS and CDR2 YFSETQ come from the germline V gene. V was pared by 4 bases and J by 1 base, with 4 bases of the junction left unmatched. The CDR3 extends over 15 amino acids. The CDR3 DNA sequence: TGCGCCAGCAGCCCTAGCGGGGCGGGCACAGATACGCAGTATTTT. Protein: CASSPSGAGTDTQYF.

This clone was found a few times. The V call is TRBV7-9, the J call TRBJ1-3; the match to TRBD1 covers 8 bases. In germline, CDR1 is SEHNR, CDR2 FQNEAQ (reference sequence). CDR3 length equals 14 residues. With 5 bases clipped from V and 3 bases from J, the junction kept 3 bases outside the gene matches. The CDR3 bases are TGTGCCAGCAGCCTCGACAGGGGTGGAAACACCATATATTTT. This encodes CASSLDRGGNTIYF.

The gene calls are TRBV7-8 and TRBJ2-1; 9 positions match TRBD2. Germline-derived CDR1 and CDR2 are SGHVS and FQNEAQ. Losses at the gene ends were 5 bases for V and 11 bases for J; bases not matched to a gene: 13. The CDR3 has 15 residues. The CDR3 region is CASSVLAGGPGQQFF. The CDR3 DNA reads TGTGCCAGCAGCGTCCTGGCGGGGGGGCCTGGCCAGCAGTTCTTC.

This chain links TRBV5-5 with TRBJ2-2; 7 positions match TRBD2. V shed 4 bases, J shed 1 base, and the junction held 4 bases outside the gene matches. The CDR3 consists of 15 residues. Germline V gene data show CDR1 as SGHKS and CDR2 as YYEKEE (reference sequence). The CDR3 sequence: CASSQIAGNTGELFF. Here the CDR3 DNA reads TGTGCCAGCAGCCAAATAGCGGGGAACACCGGGGAGCTGTTTTTT.

On this clone itself: This specimen includes other DNA sequences encoding the same CDR3. The chain uses TRBV7-9 and TRBJ1-4, with 7 bases that match TRBD1. CDR3 length equals 15 residues. V lost 5 bases and J lost 4; bases outside the gene matches: 7. Germline V gives CDR1 SEHNR, CDR2 FQNEAQ (reference sequence). CDR3 nucleotides: TGTGCCAGCAGCCTGGACAGGCTCCTTAATGAAAAACTGTTTTTT. It is translated as CASSLDRLLNEKLFF.

This chain joins TRBV5-4 and TRBJ2-1; TRBD2 matches 7 bases. Germline V gene sequence: CDR1 SGHNT, CDR2 YYREEE (reference sequence). The CDR3 sequence is 14 residues long. Trimming removed 4 bases from V and 9 bases from J; junction bases left unmatched: 10. The CDR3 sequence is CASSGRLATGEQFF. As DNA, the CDR3 is TGTGCCAGCAGCGGGCGACTAGCAACGGGTGAGCAGTTCTTC.

The V call is TRBV5-1, the J call TRBJ2-5; no clear D. Germline CDR1 and CDR2: SGHRS and YFSETQ. CDR3 length: 14 residues. V was shortened by 1 base and J by 2 bases, with 9 bases between the two germline ends. The DNA of the CDR3 is TGCGCCAGCAGCTTGTGTCTGGCACAAGAGACCCAGTACTTC. It translates to CASSLCLAQETQYF.

This sequence joins TRBV10-1 and TRBJ2-1; perhaps TRBD1 as D (6 bases). Trimming pared 4 bases from V and 4 bases from J, leaving 23 bases between. The CDR3 totals 18 residues. CDR1 and CDR2 (germline): WNHNN, SYGVQD (reference sequence). The CDR3 sequence: CASSARVDRFLLYNEQFF. For the CDR3, the DNA is TGCGCCAGCAGTGCGCGAGTCGACAGGTTCCTCCTTTACAATGAGCAGTTCTTC.

V gene TRBV28 combines with J gene TRBJ1-1; the D is unclear. This CDR3 comprises 14 residues. The germline V gene has CDR1 MDHEN and CDR2 SYDVKM. Trimming removed 4 bases at V and 0 bases at J, with 9 bases between. The chain's CDR3 is CASSWTQMNTEAFF. Here the CDR3 DNA reads TGTGCCAGCAGTTGGACTCAGATGAACACTGAAGCTTTCTTT.

The sample holds one count of this clone. V and J are TRBV6-5 and TRBJ2-7; D is uncertain. The CDR3 spans 14 residues. CDR1 is MNHEY, CDR2 SVGAGI, per germline. Trimming stripped 1 base from V and 2 bases from J, with 9 bases between. This CDR3 is CASSYLSAAYEQYF. The CDR3 DNA is TGTGCCAGCAGTTACTTATCAGCAGCCTACGAGCAGTACTTC.

The chain joins TRBV5-1 to TRBJ1-1, with D unclear. Germline loops: CDR1 SGHRS, CDR2 YFSETQ. With 0 bases removed from V and 1 base from J, the gap between germline ends came to 7 bases. The CDR3 runs 14 residues. The DNA of the CDR3 is TGCGCCAGCAGCTTGGGGCCCCAGAACACTGAAGCTTTCTTT. The encoded protein is CASSLGPQNTEAFF.

This clone was counted only a few times. The chain has TRBV7-9 and TRBJ1-2; D perhaps matches TRBD1 (6 bases). Germline CDR1 reads SEHNR; CDR2 reads FQNEAQ (reference sequence). The V end was cut by 5 bases, the J end by 8 bases, with 15 bases between. The CDR3 totals 13 residues. CDR3 bases: TGTGCCAGCAGCGAAGACCAGGGGCGCGGCTACACCTTC. Encoded protein: CASSEDQGRGYTF.